This TCR beta chain is drawn from a study of cytomegalovirus exposure and HLA in healthy donors. Across the whole study: A subsequent analysis reported that the 120 validation repertoires were produced on the same platform that had also been used for the 600 to 700 first-cohort repertoires. Study findings and constraints: Within the 95 to 150 validation repertoires, first-cohort TCR clusters tended to co-occur, according to a later analysis. Reported performance of the classifier showed diagnosis of cytomegalovirus status with high specificity and sensitivity.

Germline V gene data show CDR1 as MNHNY and CDR2 as SVGAGI (reference sequence). CDR3 size: 14 residues. The junction had 11 bases not matched to a gene; V was cut back by 5 bases and J by 9 bases. Libraries were prepared by immunoSEQ multiplex PCR; TCRdb keeps only in-frame clonotypes and omits some of them. Counted here are roughly 77,000 clones, roughly 94% occurring once; the ten biggest clones make up around 0.69%. The approximately 130-subject validation cohort, separate from the roughly 700-subject first cohort, included the donors. In the case of this clone: The antigen is undetermined.

This chain uses TRBV6-6 with TRBJ2-7; TRBD1 matches at 9 bases. The sequenced sample was PBMCs. This TCR was recovered from a woman in her late teens or twenties in good health and CMV-seronegative. CDR3 bases: TGTGCCAGCAGTAACCGGGACAGGGTTCCTCGGCAGTACTTC. Translation: CASSNRDRVPRQYF.